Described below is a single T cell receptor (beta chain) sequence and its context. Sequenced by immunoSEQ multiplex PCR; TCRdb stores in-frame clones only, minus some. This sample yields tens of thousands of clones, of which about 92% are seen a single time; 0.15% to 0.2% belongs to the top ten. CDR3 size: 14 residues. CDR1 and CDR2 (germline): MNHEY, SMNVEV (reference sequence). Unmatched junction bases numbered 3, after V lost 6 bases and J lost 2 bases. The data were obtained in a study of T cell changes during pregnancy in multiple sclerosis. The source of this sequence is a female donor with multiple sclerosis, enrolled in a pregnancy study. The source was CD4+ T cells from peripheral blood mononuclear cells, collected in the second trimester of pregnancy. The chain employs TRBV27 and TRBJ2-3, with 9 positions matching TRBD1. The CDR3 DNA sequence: TGTGCCAGCAGATGGACAGGGGTCACAGATACGCAGTATTTT. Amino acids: CASRWTGVTDTQYF.